This TCR beta chain was sequenced in a study of blood T cells in healthy people across ages. Study conclusions and caveats: Per million T cells, TCR beta diversity dropped roughly linearly as age increased. When set beside aged donors, long-lived donors presented more naive CD4+ cells and higher diversity.

With respect to this clonotype: Antigen specificity is unknown.

Germline V gene data show CDR1 as SGHRS and CDR2 as YFSETQ. CDR3 length equals 15 residues. V trimming: 4 bases; J trimming: 7 bases; junction bases outside the gene matches: 9. The use of a sample-barcoded 5' primer and a J-beta primer mix characterized a second PCR of about 6 to 12 cycles. TCRdb redid the calling of the 5' RACE reads with MiXCR, one entry per CDR3 protein. This sample has roughly 800,000 distinct CDR3 sequences, with around a quarter found just once. These sequences were also reported in another study, on T cells of mothers and their children. From that report: Relative to unrelated pairs, biologically related mother-child dyads exhibited marginally greater, non-significant overlap. At a sensitivity of around 91 clones per million clonotypes, no persistent microchimeric T cell clones appeared.

Sequencing used blood. The receptor's source is a boy younger than 18 in good health. The chain combines TRBV5-1 with TRBJ2-7, with 12 bases fitting TRBD1. The CDR3 spells CASSDGTGGAWEQYF. The CDR3 nucleotides are TGCGCCAGCAGCGACGGGACAGGGGGCGCTTGGGAGCAGTACTTC.